A single sample is the source of the 7 T cell receptor beta chains below, sequenced in a study. TCRdb processed the RT-PCR reads anew with MiXCR; each CDR3 protein has one entry. The sample carries hundreds of thousands of distinct CDR3 sequences, approximately 15% recorded once. Sequenced input: memory CD4+ T cells from blood. These TCRs come from a female donor in good health, serving as a healthy control.

DNA for the CDR3: TGTGCCAGCAGCCGGGACAGGGCGCGGGATACGCAGTATTTT. The encoded protein is CASSRDRARDTQYF. The chain employs TRBV9 and TRBJ2-3; 9 bases line up with TRBD1. J lost 6 bases, V lost 4 bases, and 6 bases had no gene match. The CDR3 length is 14 residues. The germline V gene encodes CDR1 SGDLS and CDR2 YYNGEE.

This rearrangement joins TRBV20-1 to TRBJ2-7; possible D gene TRBD1, 6 bases. The V end lost 0 bases, the J end lost 3 bases, and 15 bases lay between the germline ends. CDR1 and CDR2 from the germline V gene are DFQATT and SNEGSKA (reference sequence). The CDR3 spans 15 residues. CDR3: CSARDPAGDLYEQYF. The CDR3 DNA reads TGCAGTGCTAGAGATCCGGCAGGGGATCTCTACGAGCAGTACTTC.

This clonotype was counted between two and nine times. This rearrangement joins TRBV27 to TRBJ2-1; the D gene is possibly TRBD1 (5 bases). V was trimmed by 6 bases and J by 7 bases, leaving 19 bases between them. CDR3 size: 15 residues. The germline gives CDR1 MNHEY, CDR2 SMNVEV (reference sequence). CDR3 in DNA: TGTGCCAGCAGAGAAGGGGCGCAGGGTTTGAATGAGCAGTTCTTC. Amino acids: CASREGAQGLNEQFF.

This clonotype appeared a few times. The chain recombines TRBV2 with TRBJ2-5, with D possibly TRBD1 on 5 matching bases. The CDR3 contains 13 residues. Between the trimmed V and J ends, which lost 6 bases and 5 bases, there was a span of 13 bases. CDR1 and CDR2 (germline): SNHLY, FYNNEI. CDR3 protein: CASRPGYGETQYF. The CDR3 region has the DNA TGTGCCAGCAGACCAGGGTATGGGGAGACCCAGTACTTC.

This clonotype was seen repeatedly, ten times or more. This chain uses TRBV5-5 with TRBJ2-3; 8 nucleotides line up with TRBD2. This CDR3 has 16 amino acids. Per the germline V gene, CDR1 is SGHKS and CDR2 is YYEKEE (reference sequence). Trimming took 5 bases from V and 5 from J; bases not matched to a gene: 13. CDR3 region: CASSFLGRAVEDTQYF. The CDR3 DNA reads TGTGCCAGCAGTTTTCTCGGGAGGGCCGTGGAAGATACGCAGTATTTT. Full variable domain (rest looked up from reference TRBV5-5 and TRBJ2-3): DAGVTQSPTHLIKTRGQQVTLRCSPISGHKSVSWYQQVLGQGPQFIFQYYEKEERGRGNFPDRFSARQFPNYSSELNVNALLLGDSALYLCASSFLGRAVEDTQYFGPGTRLTVL.

This clonotype was counted only a few times. Here the CDR3 reads CASSPDRRARTDPNYGYTF. For the CDR3, the DNA is TGTGCCAGCAGTCCGGATAGGAGGGCACGGACCGACCCTAACTATGGCTACACCTTC. The V call is TRBV6-6, the J call TRBJ1-2; D call uncertain. Trimming pared 5 bases from V and 0 bases from J, leaving 25 bases between. Germline CDR1 and CDR2: MNHNY and SVGAGI (reference sequence). This CDR3 contains 19 residues.

This clonotype was counted a few times. This chain links TRBV20-1 with TRBJ2-1, with D tentatively TRBD1 (6 bases). The CDR3 is 14 amino acids. Germline CDR1 DFQATT, CDR2 SNEGSKA (reference sequence). V was shortened by 6 bases and J by 8 bases, with 20 bases between the two germline ends. CDR3 in amino acids: CSAAWGLESDEQFF. In DNA form, the CDR3 reads TGCAGTGCCGCTTGGGGGCTTGAATCCGATGAGCAGTTCTTC.